This passage covers 31 T cell receptor beta chains from one sample sequenced in a study of blood T cell repertoires in COVID-19. Clones were read by immunoSEQ multiplex PCR, and TCRdb kept only the in-frame ones, dropping some. Of under 200,000 clones listed, 75% to 90% are singletons. What was sequenced was peripheral blood. The source of these receptors is a man aged 55-75 years with acute or convalescent COVID-19.

The J gene is TRBJ2-7, the V gene TRBV6-5; 12 bases match TRBD2. The junction had 3 bases not matched to a gene; V was cut back by 5 bases and J by 1 base. CDR1 and CDR2 from the germline V gene are MNHEY and SVGAGI. The CDR3 extends over 15 amino acids. The CDR3 nucleotides read TGTGCCAGCAGTAGGACTAGCGGGGCTTCCTACGAGCAGTACTTC. This gives the protein CASSRTSGASYEQYF.

The chain employs TRBV9 and TRBJ2-3; D might be TRBD2 (6 bases). Trimming removed 0 bases from V and 3 bases from J, with 11 bases in between. The CDR3 runs 15 residues. Germline values: CDR1 SGDLS, CDR2 YYNGEE. CDR3 region: CASSVGRGGTDTQYF. CDR3 nucleotide sequence: TGTGCCAGCAGCGTAGGGAGGGGCGGGACAGATACGCAGTATTTT.

The chain combines TRBV21-1 with TRBJ1-2. TRBV21-1 is labeled a pseudogene. The CDR3 runs to 16 residues. The CDR3 DNA reads as TGTGCCAGCAGCAAAGGGAGTATGTCGGCCGGATATGGCTACACCTTC. It codes for CASSKGSMSAGYGYTF.

The rearrangement links TRBV6-5 to TRBJ2-3; 7 bases are a match to TRBD1. From germline, CDR1 is MNHEY and CDR2 SVGAGI. The CDR3 consists of 16 residues. Trimming at V came to 3 bases and at J to 1 base, leaving 7 bases not matched to a gene. CDR3: CASSYQQGLGTDTQYF. CDR3 sequence (DNA): TGTGCCAGCAGTTATCAACAGGGGTTGGGCACAGATACGCAGTATTTT.

CDR3 sequence: CASSPDRNTGELFF. The CDR3 nucleotides are TGTGCCAGCTCACCGGACAGAAACACCGGGGAGCTGTTTTTT. The genes are TRBV18 and TRBJ2-2, with a weak D call TRBD1 (6 bases). V lost 3 bases to trimming and J lost 2 bases, with 7 bases between them. Germline assignment: CDR1 KGHSH and CDR2 LQKENI. The CDR3 is 14 amino acids. Filled out from reference TRBV18 and TRBJ2-2, the complete variable domain reads NAGVMQNPRHLVRRRGQEARLRCSPMKGHSHVYWYRQLPEEGLKFMVYLQKENIIDESGMPKERFSAEFPKEGPSILRIQQVVRGDSAAYFCASSPDRNTGELFFGEGSRLTVL.

This clone has just a few counts. The V gene is TRBV10-3, the J gene TRBJ2-7, with a tentative D call TRBD2 (7 bases). Germline CDR1 and CDR2: ENHRY and SYGVKD. The V gene lost 3 bases and the J gene lost 6 bases, with 15 bases spanning the gap. The CDR3 is 14 residues long. This chain's CDR3 is CAISDVGGLGEQYF. The CDR3 DNA reads as TGTGCCATCAGTGACGTGGGGGGGCTTGGCGAGCAGTACTTC.

The chain recombines TRBV10-3 with TRBJ2-6; 9 bases match TRBD1. This CDR3 has 17 amino acids. V lost 10 bases, J lost 1 base, and 11 bases stayed unmatched. Germline V gives CDR1 ENHRY, CDR2 SYGVKD. CDR3: CANQAGQGGSGANVLTF. In DNA form, the CDR3 reads TGTGCCAACCAGGCGGGACAGGGAGGATCTGGGGCCAACGTCCTGACTTTC.

This chain uses TRBV9 with TRBJ2-5, with a tentative D call TRBD2 (5 bases). This CDR3 has 15 residues. V gave up 0 bases and J gave up 5 bases, with 14 bases separating them. Germline V gene data show CDR1 as SGDLS and CDR2 as YYNGEE. CDR3 residues: CASSVAGNAGETQYF. In nucleotides, the CDR3 is TGTGCCAGCAGCGTAGCGGGGAACGCCGGGGAGACCCAGTACTTC.

This chain links TRBV2 with TRBJ2-7; D unclear. Germline V CDR1 and CDR2: SNHLY, FYNNEI. V lost 6 bases to trimming and J lost 7 bases, with 10 bases between them. This CDR3 region has 11 residues. DNA for the CDR3: TGTGCCAGCAGCCCCCTTCAGGAGCAGTACTTC. Translated: CASSPLQEQYF. Full variable domain (rest looked up from reference TRBV2 and TRBJ2-7): EPEVTQTPSHQVTQMGQEVILRCVPISNHLYFYWYRQILGQKVEFLVSFYNNEISEKSEIFDDQFSVERPDGSNFTLKIRSTKLEDSAMYFCASSPLQEQYFGPGTRLTVT.

The chain uses TRBV3-1 (or the pseudogene TRBV3-2) and TRBJ2-2, with 7 bases lining up with TRBD2. The CDR3 totals 17 residues. The V and J ends lost 0 bases and 5 bases, in that order; junction bases with no gene match: 9. Germline-derived CDR1 and CDR2 are LGHDT and YNNKEL (reference sequence). The CDR3 protein is CASSQETAGRRTGELFF. The DNA of the CDR3 is TGTGCCAGCAGCCAAGAGACAGCGGGGAGGCGGACCGGGGAGCTGTTTTTT.

The rearrangement joins TRBV19 to TRBJ2-1; 12 positions agree with TRBD2. This CDR3 region has 18 residues. The V gene's germline CDR1 is LNHDA and CDR2 SQIVND (reference sequence). V trimming: 5 bases; J trimming: 0 bases; junction bases outside the gene matches: 8. As DNA, the CDR3 is TGTGCCAGTAGTTCCCGGACTAGCGGGGACCTCTCCTACAATGAGCAGTTCTTC. Protein sequence: CASSSRTSGDLSYNEQFF.

This clone was detected a few times. The chain joins TRBV3-1 (or the pseudogene TRBV3-2) to TRBJ1-5; 7 bases are a match to TRBD1. V gave up 1 base and J gave up 0 bases; unmatched junction bases: 12. The germline gives CDR1 LGHDT, CDR2 YNNKEL (reference sequence). This CDR3 spans 19 amino acids. CDR3 sequence reads: CASSQGGGTEYYSNQPQHF. The CDR3 DNA follows: TGTGCCAGCAGCCAAGGAGGAGGGACAGAATATTATAGCAATCAGCCCCAGCATTTT.

Only a few counts were recorded for this clone. The chain joins TRBV3-1 (or the pseudogene TRBV3-2) to TRBJ2-7; 11 positions match TRBD1. The ends lost 2 bases at V and 7 bases at J; junction bases unmatched: 31. The germline gives CDR1 LGHDT, CDR2 YNNKEL (reference sequence). This CDR3 region has 23 residues. CDR3 DNA: TGTGCCAGCAGCCAAAGGCGTAACAGTGGTTTTGGGACAGGGGGAATTAGGTCGGGTGAGCAGTACTTC. This translates into CASSQRRNSGFGTGGIRSGEQYF.

The chain links TRBV25-1 to TRBJ2-1, with 11 bases lining up with TRBD2. CDR3 length equals 17 residues. The junction had 5 bases not matched to a gene; V was cut back by 4 bases and J by 0 bases. The germline V gene has CDR1 MGHDK and CDR2 SYGVNS. CDR3 sequence reads: CASSAYSGGGSYNEQFF. CDR3 sequence (DNA): TGTGCCAGCAGTGCGTATAGCGGGGGGGGCTCCTACAATGAGCAGTTCTTC.

This rearrangement joins TRBV29-1 to TRBJ1-2; D unclear. Germline values: CDR1 SQVTM, CDR2 ANQGSEA. This CDR3 comprises 13 residues. Trimming stripped 2 bases from V and 7 bases from J, with 14 bases between. CDR3 sequence reads: CSVETRAGSGYTF. Written as DNA, the CDR3 is TGCAGCGTTGAAACTAGGGCGGGTAGTGGCTACACCTTC.

This rearrangement joins TRBV11-2 to TRBJ2-7, with 7 bases aligning to TRBD1. In germline, CDR1 is SGHAT, CDR2 FQNNGV. The CDR3 is made up of 14 amino acids. Germline trimming cut 5 bases from V and 3 bases from J; bases unmatched to any gene: 7. The CDR3 DNA reads as TGTGCCAGCAGCCCAGAGACAGGGTTCTACGAGCAGTACTTC. The encoded protein is CASSPETGFYEQYF.

The J gene is TRBJ2-1, the V gene TRBV6-1; 15 nucleotides agree with TRBD2. The CDR3 is made up of 17 amino acids. J lost 7 bases, V lost 0 bases, and 4 bases had no gene match. Germline V gene data show CDR1 as MNHNS and CDR2 as SASEGT. CDR3 residues: CASSEALGTSGRNEQFF. For the CDR3, the DNA is TGTGCCAGCAGTGAAGCGCTAGGGACTAGCGGGAGGAATGAGCAGTTCTTC.

The J gene is TRBJ2-2, the V gene TRBV6-6; D might be TRBD1 (6 bases). In germline, CDR1 is MNHNY, CDR2 SVGAGI (reference sequence). The CDR3 is 15 residues long. V shed 7 bases and J shed 0 bases, with 12 bases lying between them. The CDR3 nucleotides read TGTGCCAGCAACTCACAGGGTACGAACACCGGGGAGCTGTTTTTT. This gives the protein CASNSQGTNTGELFF.

The chain carries TRBV15 and TRBJ2-7; no clear D gene. The CDR3 sequence is 13 residues long. V dropped 1 base and J dropped 4 bases, with 8 bases sitting between them. Germline V gene data show CDR1 as LNHNV and CDR2 as YYDKDF (reference sequence). CDR3 in DNA: TGTGCCACCAGCAGAGGGCAGAATTACGAGCAGTACTTC. It translates to CATSRGQNYEQYF.

The genes are TRBV6-5 and TRBJ1-4; perhaps TRBD1 as D (5 bases). From germline, CDR1 is MNHEY and CDR2 SVGAGI. The CDR3 loop spans 16 amino acids. Trimming left V 4 bases short and J 3 bases short, with 15 bases between. The CDR3 loop reads CASSLLLGEANEKLFF. Here the CDR3 DNA reads TGTGCCAGCAGTTTACTTCTAGGGGAAGCTAATGAAAAACTGTTTTTT.

This clone was found a few times. This chain links TRBV6-6 with TRBJ1-1; D is possibly TRBD1 (5 bases). This CDR3 has 17 residues. The ends were cut back, 5 bases at V and 5 bases at J, with 24 bases in the middle. CDR1 is MNHNY, CDR2 SVGAGI, per germline (reference sequence). Here the CDR3 DNA reads TGTGCCAGCAGTCCACCGACCTTTATGGCAGGGCGTACTGAAGCTTTCTTT. Amino acids: CASSPPTFMAGRTEAFF.

The CDR3 here is CASSPSVPNTGELFF. For the CDR3, the DNA is TGTGCCAGCAGCCCCAGCGTTCCGAACACCGGGGAGCTGTTTTTT. This chain links TRBV5-5 with TRBJ2-2; D remains ambiguous. Germline lookup yields CDR1 SGHKS and CDR2 YYEKEE (reference sequence). V was clipped by 4 bases and J by 0 bases, with 10 bases between them. The length of the CDR3 is 15 residues.

The chain has TRBV6-5 and TRBJ2-7, with 8 bases identical to TRBD1. The CDR3 runs 14 residues. Germline loops: CDR1 MNHEY, CDR2 SVGAGI. V gave up 6 bases and J gave up 0 bases; unmatched junction bases: 4. DNA for the CDR3: TGTGCCAGCAGCCACGGACAGGGCTCCTACGAGCAGTACTTC. This codes for CASSHGQGSYEQYF.

The chain employs TRBV7-9 and TRBJ2-2; TRBD1 agrees at 9 bases. The CDR3 has 16 amino acids. The V and J ends lost 1 base and 6 bases, in that order; junction bases with no gene match: 6. CDR1 is SEHNR and CDR2 is FQNEAQ in the germline V gene (reference sequence). In DNA form, the CDR3 reads TGTGCCAGCAGCTTAGTGGCCTGGACAGGGGCCGGGGAGCTGTTTTTT. Its translation is CASSLVAWTGAGELFF.

The rearrangement joins TRBV7-2 to TRBJ1-1; 7 bases agree with TRBD1. The germline CDR1 and CDR2 sequences are SGHTA and FQGNSA. The V and J ends lost 4 bases and 4 bases, in that order; junction bases with no gene match: 6. The CDR3 is made up of 14 amino acids. The CDR3: CASSSANRGTEAFF. The CDR3 region has the DNA TGTGCCAGCAGCTCAGCTAACAGGGGCACTGAAGCTTTCTTT.

The chain carries TRBV9 and TRBJ2-7, with TRBD2 as a possible D gene (6 bases). The CDR3 loop spans 15 amino acids. Germline V gene sequence: CDR1 SGDLS, CDR2 YYNGEE. The germline V and J ends were trimmed by 3 bases and 2 bases, with 15 bases remaining between them. This CDR3 is CASSDRDSGAYEQYF. CDR3 DNA: TGTGCCAGCAGCGACCGGGACTCGGGGGCCTACGAGCAGTACTTC.

The chain links TRBV18 to TRBJ2-7; no firm D call. CDR1 and CDR2 (germline): KGHSH, LQKENI. This CDR3 region has 15 residues. The V and J ends lost 3 bases and 6 bases respectively, with 18 bases between them. The CDR3 is CASSPNFLLGAEQYF. Here the CDR3 DNA reads TGTGCCAGCTCACCGAATTTCCTCCTTGGAGCCGAGCAGTACTTC.

This clone came up once. V and J are TRBV30 and TRBJ2-7; 10 bases fit TRBD2. The CDR3 loop spans 14 amino acids. CDR1 and CDR2 from the germline V gene are GTSNPN and SVGIG (reference sequence). The V segment lost 5 bases and the J segment 3 bases; nucleotides outside the gene matches: 7. This CDR3 reads CAWGTSGVRYEQYF. The CDR3 DNA follows: TGTGCCTGGGGCACTAGCGGGGTTCGCTACGAGCAGTACTTC.

The V and J genes are TRBV7-3 and TRBJ2-1, with 7 bases lining up with TRBD2. Trimming cost V 5 bases and J 12 bases; bases outside gene matches: 13. CDR1 and CDR2 (germline): SGHTA, FQGTGA. This CDR3 has 14 residues. The CDR3 DNA reads as TGTGCCAGCAGCATCGGGACTATTAGTTCTGGGCAGTTCTTC. Amino acid sequence: CASSIGTISSGQFF.

The chain recombines TRBV7-2 with TRBJ2-7; 14 nucleotides match TRBD2. CDR3 size: 18 residues. The junction had 9 bases not matched to a gene; V was cut back by 1 base and J by 4 bases. CDR1 and CDR2 from the germline V gene are SGHTA and FQGNSA. The CDR3 DNA reads TGTGCCAGCAGCTTAGGGGGACTAGCGGGAGACCCGGGTTACGAGCAGTACTTC. Residues: CASSLGGLAGDPGYEQYF.

The chain has TRBV5-6 and TRBJ1-6; D possibly corresponds to TRBD1 (5 bases). Trimming removed 0 bases from V and 5 bases from J, with 15 bases in between. Looked up from germline, CDR1 is SGHDT and CDR2 is YYEEEE. This CDR3 spans 17 amino acids. CDR3 in amino acids: CASSLEMVLGDNSPLHF. CDR3 in DNA: TGTGCCAGCAGCTTGGAGATGGTTTTAGGGGATAATTCACCCCTCCACTTT.